These 24 T cell receptor beta chains were all obtained from the same sample, sequenced in a study of PD-L1 blockade in urothelial cancer. Time point here: pretreatment peripheral blood. Assay used: immunoSEQ multiplex PCR; TCRdb lists only in-frame clones, some missing. The sample consists of 45,000 or so clones, 75% to 85% of them appearing once. The input for sequencing was PBMCs, taken around atezolizumab (anti-PD-L1) treatment. The receptors here all came from a man aged 45-65 years with urothelial cancer.

This clone was seen only a few times. This chain joins TRBV5-4 and TRBJ1-2; D uncertain. Trimming shortened V by 4 bases and J by 5 bases, and 6 bases separated the two germline ends. The V gene's germline CDR1 is SGHNT and CDR2 YYREEE (reference sequence). The CDR3 has 11 residues. The CDR3 loop is CASSGDYGYTF. CDR3 sequence (DNA): TGTGCCAGCAGCGGAGATTATGGCTACACCTTC.

The V call is TRBV19, the J call TRBJ2-1; 9 bases match TRBD1. With V trimmed by 8 bases and J by 7 bases, 6 bases remained unmatched. This CDR3 spans 13 amino acids. Looked up from germline, CDR1 is LNHDA and CDR2 is SQIVND (reference sequence). The CDR3 DNA reads as TGTGCCAGTTTATACAGGGGGCGGAATGAGCAGTTCTTC. This translates into CASLYRGRNEQFF.

The V call is TRBV29-1, the J call TRBJ1-5, with D maybe TRBD1 (5 bases). This CDR3 region has 15 residues. V shed 4 bases and J shed 0 bases, with 13 bases lying between them. Germline assignment: CDR1 SQVTM and CDR2 ANQGSEA. CDR3 coding DNA: TGCAGCGTTGCGGCTGAAGGGGCTAGCAATCAGCCCCAGCATTTT. This translates into CSVAAEGASNQPQHF.

This rearrangement joins TRBV9 to TRBJ2-1, with 10 bases matching TRBD2. Germline CDR1 reads SGDLS; CDR2 reads YYNGEE. V shed 2 bases, J shed 8 bases, and the junction held 7 bases outside the gene matches. The CDR3 spans 15 residues. The CDR3 region has the DNA TGTGCCAGCAGCGTCCCCCTCGGGACTAGCGATGAGCAGTTCTTC. Translating gives CASSVPLGTSDEQFF.

This clone was observed a handful of times. The chain has TRBV10-1 and TRBJ2-2; D might be TRBD1 (5 bases). Per the germline V gene, CDR1 is WNHNN and CDR2 is SYGVQD (reference sequence). V was shortened by 3 bases and J by 3 bases, with 17 bases between the two germline ends. This CDR3 is 17 amino acids long. The CDR3: CASSDVQGGRYTGELFF. For the CDR3, the DNA is TGCGCCAGCAGTGATGTTCAGGGCGGTAGATACACCGGGGAGCTGTTTTTT.

The chain has TRBV7-9 and TRBJ1-2; D is perhaps TRBD1 (5 bases). The CDR3 totals 13 residues. Trimming cost V 4 bases and J 8 bases, with 14 bases left between them. Germline V CDR1 and CDR2: SEHNR, FQNEAQ (reference sequence). The CDR3 coding sequence is TGTGCCAGCAGCTCGACAGTGGTGGACGGCTACACCTTC. Its protein is CASSSTVVDGYTF.

The V and J genes are TRBV7-9 and TRBJ2-5; 10 nucleotides align to TRBD2. Germline CDR1 and CDR2: SEHNR and FQNEAQ (reference sequence). This CDR3 has 17 residues. Germline trimming cut 0 bases from V and 3 bases from J; bases unmatched to any gene: 7. The DNA for the CDR3 is TGTGCCAGCAGCTTAGCGAGGGGACTAGCGACAAAAGAGACCCAGTACTTC. Amino acids: CASSLARGLATKETQYF.

The chain carries TRBV14 and TRBJ2-7; 9 nucleotides match TRBD2. The CDR3 covers 15 residues. CDR1 SGHDN and CDR2 FVKESK come from the germline V gene. The V gene end was trimmed by 8 bases and the J gene end by 6 bases; junction bases not matched to a gene: 14. CDR3 sequence (DNA): TGTGCCAGCTCCTCAGGGACTAGCTTGGGAAGCGAGCAGTACTTC. Encoded protein: CASSSGTSLGSEQYF.

This clone has just a few counts. V gene TRBV5-8 combines with J gene TRBJ1-4, with D possibly being TRBD1 (6 bases). The CDR3 covers 15 residues. Germline CDR1 reads SGHTS; CDR2 reads YDEGEE. The ends were cut back, 2 bases at V and 6 bases at J, with 14 bases in the middle. The CDR3 loop reads CASSLQGVTYEKLFF. CDR3 DNA sequence: TGTGCCAGCAGCTTACAGGGAGTTACGTATGAAAAACTGTTTTTT.

The chain links TRBV6-5 to TRBJ1-4, with 9 positions matching TRBD1. Germline values: CDR1 MNHEY, CDR2 SVGAGI. The CDR3 contains 14 residues. With 6 bases clipped from V and 10 bases from J, the junction kept 9 bases outside the gene matches. In nucleotides, the CDR3 is TGTGCCAGCAGCACCGGGACAGGGTTCGGAAAACTGTTTTTT. As protein: CASSTGTGFGKLFF.

This chain connects TRBV2 to TRBJ2-5; D uncertain. Trimming pared 3 bases from V and 0 bases from J, leaving 11 bases between. The germline CDR1 and CDR2 sequences are SNHLY and FYNNEI. The CDR3 sequence is 15 residues long. CDR3 loop: CASSDRHWYQETQYF. The CDR3 region has the DNA TGTGCCAGCAGTGACCGACACTGGTACCAAGAGACCCAGTACTTC.

V is TRBV9 and J is TRBJ1-5; D is undetermined. This CDR3 is built from 15 residues. Germline CDR1 SGDLS, CDR2 YYNGEE. The V and J ends lost 0 bases and 4 bases respectively, with 11 bases between them. CDR3 in amino acids: CASSVDGYGNQPQHF. The CDR3 region has the DNA TGTGCCAGCAGCGTAGACGGATACGGGAATCAGCCCCAGCATTTT.

J is TRBJ1-5 and V is TRBV19; 9 bases are shared with TRBD1. Germline assignment: CDR1 LNHDA and CDR2 SQIVND (reference sequence). This CDR3 is 15 amino acids long. V was clipped by 4 bases and J by 5 bases; unmatched bases: 6. The CDR3 sequence: CASSRGQGSDQPQHF. DNA of the CDR3: TGTGCCAGTAGTAGGGGACAGGGAAGCGATCAGCCCCAGCATTTT. The variable domain in full, completed from reference TRBV19 and TRBJ1-5, reads DGGITQSPKYLFRKEGQNVTLSCEQNLNHDAMYWYRQDPGQGLRLIYYSQIVNDFQKGDIAEGYSVSREKKESFPLTVTSAQKNPTAFYLCASSRGQGSDQPQHFGDGTRLSIL.

The CDR3 is CASSPQTGGGTEAFF. CDR3 DNA sequence: TGTGCCAGCAGCCCCCAAACGGGAGGGGGGACTGAAGCTTTCTTT. The chain employs TRBV9 and TRBJ1-1, with a weak D call TRBD1 (6 bases). Per the germline V gene, CDR1 is SGDLS and CDR2 is YYNGEE. The V end was cut by 4 bases, the J end by 5 bases, with 18 bases between. The CDR3 totals 15 residues.

The J gene is TRBJ2-3, the V gene TRBV10-1; 8 bases match TRBD2. Per germline, CDR1 WNHNN and CDR2 SYGVQD (reference sequence). J lost 8 bases, V lost 2 bases, and 3 bases had no gene match. The CDR3 spans 13 residues. This CDR3 is CASSEAGTSTQYF. The DNA for the CDR3 is TGCGCCAGCAGTGAGGCCGGGACTAGTACGCAGTATTTT.

The rearrangement uses TRBV6-1 and TRBJ2-7; 8 bases map to TRBD2. The germline V gene has CDR1 MNHNS and CDR2 SASEGT. This CDR3 is built from 15 residues. V was clipped by 4 bases and J by 2 bases; unmatched bases: 7. The CDR3 protein is CASSGSGNPPYEQYF. CDR3 nucleotide sequence: TGTGCCAGCAGTGGTAGCGGGAACCCTCCCTACGAGCAGTACTTC.

This chain joins TRBV14 and TRBJ1-1; D is unresolved. Deletions cut 8 bases from V and 0 bases from J, with 10 bases between. The CDR3 has 13 amino acids. Germline assignment: CDR1 SGHDN and CDR2 FVKESK. The CDR3 protein is CASAGIMNTEAFF. Here the CDR3 DNA reads TGTGCCAGCGCGGGAATCATGAACACTGAAGCTTTCTTT.

J is TRBJ1-1 and V is TRBV6-5; 7 positions match TRBD1. From germline, CDR1 is MNHEY and CDR2 SVGAGI. This CDR3 spans 14 amino acids. The V segment lost 6 bases and the J segment 2 bases; nucleotides outside the gene matches: 6. The CDR3 DNA follows: TGTGCCAGCAGGAAGACAGGGTCTAACACTGAAGCTTTCTTT. Its translation: CASRKTGSNTEAFF.

V is TRBV7-2 and J is TRBJ2-1, with D tentatively TRBD2 (6 bases). CDR3 length: 15 amino acids. CDR1 and CDR2 from the germline V gene are SGHTA and FQGNSA. Trimming left V 4 bases short and J 5 bases short, with 15 bases between. The CDR3 reads CASSSLATVHNEQFF. The CDR3 DNA follows: TGTGCCAGCAGCTCGCTAGCGACAGTACACAATGAGCAGTTCTTC.

J is TRBJ2-1 and V is TRBV6-4, with a possible D match to TRBD2 (7 bases). The CDR3 has 16 amino acids. The V and J ends lost 0 bases and 3 bases respectively, with 12 bases between them. Germline assignment: CDR1 MRHNA and CDR2 SNTAGT. The CDR3 bases are TGTGCCAGCAGTGACTCCTCGGGGGGCGGCTACAATGAGCAGTTCTTC. This gives the protein CASSDSSGGGYNEQFF.

As DNA, the CDR3 is TGTGCCAGCAGGAGGTCAGGGGGGTCGCAGCGGGAGACCCAGTACTTC. Translated, it gives CASRRSGGSQRETQYF. This rearrangement joins TRBV28 to TRBJ2-5; maybe TRBD1 (7 bases). The V gene's germline CDR1 is MDHEN and CDR2 SYDVKM. CDR3 length: 16 amino acids. The V gene lost 6 bases and the J gene lost 5 bases, with 22 bases spanning the gap.

This rearrangement joins TRBV29-1 to TRBJ2-1, with TRBD2 matching 15 bases. Germline trimming cut 6 bases from V and 7 bases from J; bases unmatched to any gene: 4. Germline loops: CDR1 SQVTM, CDR2 ANQGSEA. The CDR3 has 14 amino acids. This CDR3 reads CSVNGLAGGNEQFF. In nucleotides, the CDR3 is TGCAGCGTAAATGGACTAGCGGGAGGGAATGAGCAGTTCTTC.

This clone was detected only once. This sequence joins TRBV30 and TRBJ2-7, with D possibly matching TRBD2 (5 bases). There are 14 residues in the CDR3. The V end was cut by 1 base, the J end by 2 bases, with 12 bases between. Germline loops: CDR1 GTSNPN, CDR2 SVGIG (reference sequence). CDR3 loop: CAWSAGGPTYEQYF. CDR3 bases: TGTGCCTGGAGTGCAGGCGGGCCTACCTACGAGCAGTACTTC.

The J gene is TRBJ1-1, the V gene TRBV10-2; 7 bases match TRBD1. In germline, CDR1 is WSHSY, CDR2 SAAADI. The CDR3 has 13 amino acids. V lost 7 bases to trimming and J lost 1 base; unmatched junction nucleotides: 3. The CDR3 region is CASNRDRNTEAFF. In DNA form, the CDR3 reads TGCGCCAGCAACCGGGACAGGAACACTGAAGCTTTCTTT.